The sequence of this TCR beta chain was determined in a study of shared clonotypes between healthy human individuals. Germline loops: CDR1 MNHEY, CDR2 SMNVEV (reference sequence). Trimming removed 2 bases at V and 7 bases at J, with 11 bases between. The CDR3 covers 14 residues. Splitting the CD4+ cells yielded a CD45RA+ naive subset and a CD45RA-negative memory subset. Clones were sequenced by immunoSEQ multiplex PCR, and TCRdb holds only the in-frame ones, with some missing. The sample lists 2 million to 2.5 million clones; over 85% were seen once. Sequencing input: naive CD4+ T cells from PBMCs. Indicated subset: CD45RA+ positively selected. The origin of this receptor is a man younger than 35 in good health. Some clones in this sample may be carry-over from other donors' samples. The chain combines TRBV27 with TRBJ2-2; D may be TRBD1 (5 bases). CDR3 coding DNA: TGTGCCAGCAGTTTACGGTTAACAGGCGGGGAGCTGTTTTTT. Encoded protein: CASSLRLTGGELFF.